This T cell receptor (beta chain) stems from a study of blood T cell repertoires in COVID-19 (dated by TCRdb to the early 2020s). Looking at the study overall: The collaborator samples originated in the United States, Italy and Spain and spanned the acute and convalescent phases of COVID-19. The material from the prospective study consisted of cDNA or gDNA derived from T cells, B-cell-depleted T cells, or PBMCs. The dataset comprised deeply sampled blood TCRbeta repertoires from subjects exposed to, actively infected with, or recovered from COVID-19. A freely available public database, intended as a resource for researchers studying the immune response to SARS-CoV-2, is where the repertoires were released. The samples were drawn from two sources: the first 160 participants of the ongoing ImmuneRACE study, and 1,000 to 1,500 subjects contributed by 6 global collaborators. The sample metadata nearly always contained a de-identified subject ID, COVID-19 status, age in years and sex. Where available, HLA class I and class II types were obtained from metadata supplied by the sample provider rather than from assay-based typing.

General study outcomes and caveats: Clinical and demographic metadata were provided uncurated, with the amount varying by source and participant.

The germline V gene specifies SGHRS as CDR1 and YFSETQ as CDR2. The CDR3 spans 16 residues, from the cysteine through the phenylalanine. Only CDR3 DNA is held: 48 bases, read in frame from base 1. V lost 5 bases and J lost 0 bases; the stretch between them is 15 bases long. The immunoSEQ Assay, a bias-controlled multiplex PCR, was used to amplify TCRbeta CDR3 regions from genomic DNA. From the authors' description of their analysis: Nucleated cell counts per sample were estimated from amplification of reference gene primers within the assay. To quantify the absolute abundance of each unique TCRbeta CDR3 rearrangement, sequence reads were collapsed and filtered. For each sample, productive Simpson clonality was calculated as the square root of Simpson's diversity index over productive rearrangements. TCRdb provides this immuneACCESS table in a form limited to in-frame rearrangements. Some clones are lacking; in checked studies, under half of them reflect an unresolved V gene, and why the rest are absent is not known. D and trimming come from the DNA, and the V and J calls and clone size come from that table. Recorded for this sample are hundreds of thousands of clones; 87% of them occurred a single time. About 2.1% of the sample is taken by the ten largest.

Details on this clone: This receptor's antigen is unknown. No base qualities exist here, and no much larger clone lies one base off it.

In Seattle, one collaborating source enrolled patients while the infection was active and tracked those patients longitudinally over the course of disease. The collaborating institutions used their own protocols to collect whole blood in K2EDTA tubes. For TCRbeta analysis, collaborator samples were shipped as frozen whole blood, as isolated PBMCs, or as DNA extracted from either sample type. The sequence is built from TRBV5-1 and TRBJ2-1; TRBD1 might be the D gene, on 5 matching bases. The sequence was collected from a woman aged 60-75 years with COVID-19, enrolled during active disease. Sample: peripheral blood. In nucleotides, the sequence is TGCGCCAGCAGGGACACAAGGCCGAGCTCCTACAATGAGCAGTTCTTC. This gives the protein CASRDTRPSSYNEQFF.